These 14 T cell receptor beta chains were sequenced from one sample in a study of blood T cells in healthy people across ages. Primers used in a second PCR of about 7 to 12 cycles were a sample-barcoded 5' primer and a J-beta primer mix. TCRdb fed the 5' RACE reads into MiXCR, producing one record per CDR3 protein. The sample records 550,000 to 750,000 distinct CDR3 sequences, approximately 21% being singletons. The material sequenced was blood. These receptors were collected from a man in his 70s in good health.

The V call is TRBV7-9, the J call TRBJ2-1; 14 bases line up with TRBD2. V trimming: 5 bases; J trimming: 2 bases; junction bases outside the gene matches: 5. CDR3 length: 17 amino acids. Germline loops: CDR1 SEHNR, CDR2 FQNEAQ (reference sequence). CDR3 in DNA: TGTGCCAGCAGCCCAAGACTAGCGGGAGGGCCCTACAATGAGCAGTTCTTC. It specifies CASSPRLAGGPYNEQFF.

This clonotype has just one count. The chain uses TRBV7-8 and TRBJ2-5; TRBD1 or TRBD2 may be the D gene (5 bases each). Trimming removed 1 base from V and 4 bases from J, with 16 bases in between. From germline, CDR1 is SGHVS and CDR2 FQNEAQ. CDR3 size: 16 residues. The CDR3 DNA is TGTGCCAGCAGCTTAGATTTTGGGACGGAGATAGAGACCCAGTACTTC. Protein: CASSLDFGTEIETQYF.

This clonotype was seen a handful of times. The chain carries TRBV5-5 and TRBJ2-3, with TRBD2 matching over 10 bases. Looked up from germline, CDR1 is SGHKS and CDR2 is YYEKEE (reference sequence). The junction had 7 bases not matched to a gene; V was cut back by 0 bases and J by 3 bases. This CDR3 has 17 residues. CDR3 loop: CASSLAWLAGVTDTQYF. The CDR3 region has the DNA TGTGCCAGCAGCTTGGCCTGGCTAGCGGGAGTGACAGATACGCAGTATTTT. The full variable domain, completed using reference TRBV5-5 and TRBJ2-3, is DAGVTQSPTHLIKTRGQQVTLRCSPISGHKSVSWYQQVLGQGPQFIFQYYEKEERGRGNFPDRFSARQFPNYSSELNVNALLLGDSALYLCASSLAWLAGVTDTQYFGPGTRLTVL.

This clonotype turned up a few times. The chain combines TRBV13 with TRBJ1-2; 7 bases map to TRBD1. The CDR3 loop spans 15 amino acids. The germline gives CDR1 PRHDT, CDR2 FYEKMQ (reference sequence). With V trimmed by 5 bases and J by 0 bases, 6 bases remained unmatched. CDR3 residues: CASSRDRDTNYGYTF. CDR3 DNA: TGTGCCAGCAGCCGCGACAGGGATACTAACTATGGCTACACCTTC.

The V and J genes are TRBV20-1 and TRBJ2-7; TRBD1 agrees at 10 bases. CDR1 and CDR2 (germline): DFQATT, SNEGSKA (reference sequence). This CDR3 has 14 residues. Germline trimming cut 6 bases from V and 4 bases from J; bases unmatched to any gene: 9. Here the CDR3 reads CSASGTGDPYEQYF. The CDR3 DNA is TGCAGTGCGTCCGGGACAGGGGACCCATACGAGCAGTACTTC.

This clonotype has just a few counts. The chain has TRBV7-9 and TRBJ2-7; possible D gene TRBD2, 6 bases. The CDR3 runs to 11 residues. Between the trimmed V and J ends, which lost 5 bases and 7 bases, there was a span of 9 bases. CDR1 and CDR2 from the germline V gene are SEHNR and FQNEAQ (reference sequence). CDR3 sequence reads: CASSRLEEQYF. The DNA for the CDR3 is TGTGCCAGCAGCCGACTAGAGGAGCAGTACTTC.

This clonotype was seen only a few times. The V call is TRBV7-8, the J call TRBJ1-5, with a tentative D call TRBD1 (5 bases). The germline gives CDR1 SGHVS, CDR2 FQNEAQ. V was clipped by 8 bases and J by 13 bases, with 18 bases between them. The CDR3 is made up of 12 amino acids. The CDR3 coding sequence is TGTGCCAGCTCCTTCGGGGGGGAAGTTCAGCATTTT. As protein: CASSFGGEVQHF.

The rearrangement uses TRBV20-1 and TRBJ2-1; 11 bases match TRBD2. CDR3 length equals 15 residues. Germline CDR1 and CDR2: DFQATT and SNEGSKA (reference sequence). Losses at the gene ends were 5 bases for V and 9 bases for J; bases not matched to a gene: 12. The CDR3 loop reads CSAPQPLAGGGEQFF. CDR3 bases: TGCAGTGCTCCACAGCCCCTAGCGGGAGGTGGTGAGCAGTTCTTC.

A few counts support this clonotype. The chain employs TRBV5-1 and TRBJ2-2; D remains unclear. V shed 4 bases and J shed 3 bases, with 10 bases lying between them. CDR3 length equals 14 residues. The V gene's germline CDR1 is SGHRS and CDR2 YFSETQ. The CDR3 sequence: CASSQDGYTGELFF. The CDR3 coding sequence is TGCGCCAGCAGCCAGGACGGGTACACCGGGGAGCTGTTTTTT.

This clonotype was seen a few times. The gene calls are TRBV7-9 and TRBJ2-2, with D perhaps being TRBD1 or TRBD2 (6 bases each). The CDR3 has 16 residues. Trimming removed 5 bases from V and 5 bases from J, with 18 bases in between. Per the germline V gene, CDR1 is SEHNR and CDR2 is FQNEAQ (reference sequence). As DNA, the CDR3 is TGTGCCAGCAGCCAATGGGGGGCGGATAGGACCGGGGAGCTGTTTTTT. Translated, it gives CASSQWGADRTGELFF.

The chain combines TRBV29-1 with TRBJ1-2; 8 nucleotides line up with TRBD1. V gave up 0 bases and J gave up 6 bases; unmatched junction bases: 0. The CDR3 length is 12 residues. The germline V gene has CDR1 SQVTM and CDR2 ANQGSEA. CDR3 sequence (DNA): TGCAGCGTTGAAGAACAGGGGGATGGCTACACCTTC. This gives the protein CSVEEQGDGYTF. Looking up the rest from reference TRBV29-1 and TRBJ1-2 gives the full variable domain: SAVISQKPSRDICQRGTSLTIQCQVDSQVTMMFWYRQQPGQSLTLIATANQGSEATYESGFVIDKFPISRPNLTFSTLTVSNMSPEDSSIYLCSVEEQGDGYTFGSGTRLTVV.

This clonotype was picked up a small number of times. This chain uses TRBV9 with TRBJ2-1, with D unclear. This CDR3 is 14 amino acids long. Germline CDR1 and CDR2: SGDLS and YYNGEE. V lost 4 bases and J 3 bases, leaving 11 bases between the germline ends. The CDR3 coding sequence is TGTGCCAGCAGCCCCCGTGTGGACTACAATGAGCAGTTCTTC. Translation gives CASSPRVDYNEQFF.

This clonotype was seen ten or more times. This chain joins TRBV13 and TRBJ2-4; 12 nucleotides agree with TRBD2. Germline V gene lookup returns CDR1 PRHDT and CDR2 FYEKMQ (reference sequence). The J segment lost 0 bases and the V segment lost 5 bases, leaving 8 bases of the junction unmatched. CDR3 size: 18 residues. CDR3 region: CASSTRTSGDLAKNIQYF. The CDR3 DNA is TGTGCCAGCAGCACCCGGACTAGCGGGGACCTAGCCAAAAACATTCAGTACTTC.

This clonotype was seen a few times. The V call is TRBV5-5, the J call TRBJ1-3; unclear D gene. The CDR3 runs to 12 residues. Germline values: CDR1 SGHKS, CDR2 YYEKEE (reference sequence). Trimming took off 0 bases at V and 9 bases at J, with 7 bases between the two ends. CDR3 DNA: TGTGCCAGCAGCTTGGCCCCCAGCACCATATATTTT. Its protein product is CASSLAPSTIYF. The variable domain in full, with the rest retrieved from reference TRBV5-5 and TRBJ1-3, is DAGVTQSPTHLIKTRGQQVTLRCSPISGHKSVSWYQQVLGQGPQFIFQYYEKEERGRGNFPDRFSARQFPNYSSELNVNALLLGDSALYLCASSLAPSTIYFGEGSWLTVV.